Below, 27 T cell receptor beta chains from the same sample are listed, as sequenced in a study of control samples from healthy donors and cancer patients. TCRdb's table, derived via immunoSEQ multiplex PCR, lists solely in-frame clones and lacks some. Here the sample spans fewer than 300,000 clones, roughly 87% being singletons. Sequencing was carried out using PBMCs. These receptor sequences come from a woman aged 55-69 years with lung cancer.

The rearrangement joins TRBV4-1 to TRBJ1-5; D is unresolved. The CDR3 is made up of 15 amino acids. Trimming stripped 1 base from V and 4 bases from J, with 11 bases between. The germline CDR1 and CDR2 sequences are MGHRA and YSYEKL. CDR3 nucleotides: TGCGCCAGCAGCCAAGCGGGCAGAACAAATCAGCCCCAGCATTTT. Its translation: CASSQAGRTNQPQHF.

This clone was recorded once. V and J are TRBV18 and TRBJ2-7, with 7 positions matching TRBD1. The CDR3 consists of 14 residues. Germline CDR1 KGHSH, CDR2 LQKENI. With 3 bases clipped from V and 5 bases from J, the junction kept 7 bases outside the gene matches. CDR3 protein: CASSPIGTANEQYF. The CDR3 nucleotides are TGTGCCAGCTCACCTATCGGGACAGCCAACGAGCAGTACTTC.

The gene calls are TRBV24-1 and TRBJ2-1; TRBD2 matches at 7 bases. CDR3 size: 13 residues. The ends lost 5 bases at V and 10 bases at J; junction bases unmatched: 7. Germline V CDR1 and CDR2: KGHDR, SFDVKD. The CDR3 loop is CATSVTGGKEQFF. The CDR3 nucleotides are TGTGCCACCAGTGTCACGGGAGGTAAGGAGCAGTTCTTC.

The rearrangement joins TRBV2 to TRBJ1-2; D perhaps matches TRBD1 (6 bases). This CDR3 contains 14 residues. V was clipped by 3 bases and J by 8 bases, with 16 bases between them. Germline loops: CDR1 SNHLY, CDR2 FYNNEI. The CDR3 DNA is TGTGCCAGCAGTGAGGGAGTCAGGGGACTAGGCTACACCTTC. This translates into CASSEGVRGLGYTF.

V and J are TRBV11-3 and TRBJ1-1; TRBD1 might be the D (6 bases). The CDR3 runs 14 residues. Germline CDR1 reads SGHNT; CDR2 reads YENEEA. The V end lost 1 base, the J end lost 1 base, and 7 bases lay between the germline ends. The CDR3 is CASSLAGQNTEAFF. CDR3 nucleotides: TGTGCCAGCAGCTTAGCGGGACAGAACACTGAAGCTTTCTTT.

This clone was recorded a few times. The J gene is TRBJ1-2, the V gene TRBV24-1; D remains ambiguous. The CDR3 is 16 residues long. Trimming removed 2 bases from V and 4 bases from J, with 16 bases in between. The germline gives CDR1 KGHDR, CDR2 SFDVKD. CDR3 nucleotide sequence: TGTGCCACCAGTGATTCCCTGGGCGGGATCTCCTATGGCTACACCTTC. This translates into CATSDSLGGISYGYTF.

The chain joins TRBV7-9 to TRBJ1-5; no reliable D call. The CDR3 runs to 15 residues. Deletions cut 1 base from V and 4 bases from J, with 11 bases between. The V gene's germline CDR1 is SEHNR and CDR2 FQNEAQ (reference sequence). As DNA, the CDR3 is TGTGCCAGCAGCTTAGGAACGGCTTCTAATCAGCCCCAGCATTTT. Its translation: CASSLGTASNQPQHF.

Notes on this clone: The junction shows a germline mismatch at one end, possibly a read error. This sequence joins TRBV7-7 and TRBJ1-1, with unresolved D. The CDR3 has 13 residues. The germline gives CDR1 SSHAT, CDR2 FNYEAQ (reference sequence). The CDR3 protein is CASSSSMNTEAFF. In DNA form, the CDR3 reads TGTGCTAGCAGCAGCAGTATGAACACTGAAGCTTTCTTT. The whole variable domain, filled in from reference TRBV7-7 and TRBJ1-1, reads GAGVSQSPRYKVTKRGQDVTLRCDPISSHATLYWYQQALGQGPEFLTYFNYEAQPDKSGLPSDRFSAERPEGSISTLTIQRTEQRDSAMYRCASSSSMNTEAFFGQGTRLTVV.

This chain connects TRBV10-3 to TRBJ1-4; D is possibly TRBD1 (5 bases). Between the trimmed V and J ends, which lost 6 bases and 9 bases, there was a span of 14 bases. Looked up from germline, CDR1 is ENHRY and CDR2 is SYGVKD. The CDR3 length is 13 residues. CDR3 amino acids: CAIRGQTGQKLFF. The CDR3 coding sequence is TGTGCCATCAGAGGACAAACCGGGCAAAAACTGTTTTTT.

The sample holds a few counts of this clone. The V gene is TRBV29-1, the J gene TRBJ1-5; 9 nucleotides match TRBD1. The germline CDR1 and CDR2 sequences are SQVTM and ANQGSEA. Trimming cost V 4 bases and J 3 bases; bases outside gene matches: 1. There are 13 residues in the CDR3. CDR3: CSVGTGDNQPQHF. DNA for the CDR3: TGCAGCGTTGGGACAGGGGACAATCAGCCCCAGCATTTT.

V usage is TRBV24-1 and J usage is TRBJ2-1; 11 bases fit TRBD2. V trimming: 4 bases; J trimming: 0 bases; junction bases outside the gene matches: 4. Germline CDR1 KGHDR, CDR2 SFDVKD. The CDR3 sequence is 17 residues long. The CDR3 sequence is CATSDPTSGSSYNEQFF. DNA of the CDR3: TGTGCCACCAGTGACCCCACTAGCGGGAGCTCCTACAATGAGCAGTTCTTC.

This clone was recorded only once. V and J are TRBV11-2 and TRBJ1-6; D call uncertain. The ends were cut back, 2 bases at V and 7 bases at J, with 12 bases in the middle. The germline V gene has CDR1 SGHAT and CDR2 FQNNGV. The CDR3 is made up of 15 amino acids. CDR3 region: CASSLIADGNSPLHF. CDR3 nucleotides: TGTGCCAGCAGCTTAATCGCGGACGGGAATTCACCCCTCCACTTT.

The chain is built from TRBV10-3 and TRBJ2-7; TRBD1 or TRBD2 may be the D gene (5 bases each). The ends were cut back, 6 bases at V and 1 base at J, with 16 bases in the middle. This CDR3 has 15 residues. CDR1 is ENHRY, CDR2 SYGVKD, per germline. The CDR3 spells CAIRDRGGTSYEQYF. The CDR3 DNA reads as TGTGCCATCAGGGACCGTGGGGGAACTTCCTACGAGCAGTACTTC.

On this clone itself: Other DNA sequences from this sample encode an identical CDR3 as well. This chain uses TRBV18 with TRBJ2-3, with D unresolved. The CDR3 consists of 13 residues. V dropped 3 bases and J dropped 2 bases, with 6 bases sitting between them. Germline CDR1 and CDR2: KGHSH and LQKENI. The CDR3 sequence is CASSPGSTDTQYF. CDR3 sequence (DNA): TGTGCCAGCTCACCGGGGTCCACAGATACGCAGTATTTT.

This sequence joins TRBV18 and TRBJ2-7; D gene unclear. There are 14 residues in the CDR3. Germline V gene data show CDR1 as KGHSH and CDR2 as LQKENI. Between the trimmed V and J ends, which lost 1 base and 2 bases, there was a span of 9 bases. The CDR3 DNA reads TGTGCCAGCTCACCACGTGAAGGAGCCTACGAGCAGTACTTC. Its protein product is CASSPREGAYEQYF.

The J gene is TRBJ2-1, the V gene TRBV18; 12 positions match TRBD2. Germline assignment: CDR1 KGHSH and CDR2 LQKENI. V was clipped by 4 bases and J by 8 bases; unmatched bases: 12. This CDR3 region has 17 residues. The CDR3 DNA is TGTGCCAGCTCACAGACTAGCGGGAGTCTCTCCATCCATGAGCAGTTCTTC. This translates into CASSQTSGSLSIHEQFF.

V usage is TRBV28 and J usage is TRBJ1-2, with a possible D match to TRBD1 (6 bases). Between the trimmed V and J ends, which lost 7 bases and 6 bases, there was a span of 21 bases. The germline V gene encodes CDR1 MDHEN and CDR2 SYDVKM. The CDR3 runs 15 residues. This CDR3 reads CASTLVGGGPNGYTF. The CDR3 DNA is TGTGCCAGCACTCTCGTCGGCGGGGGGCCGAATGGCTACACCTTC.

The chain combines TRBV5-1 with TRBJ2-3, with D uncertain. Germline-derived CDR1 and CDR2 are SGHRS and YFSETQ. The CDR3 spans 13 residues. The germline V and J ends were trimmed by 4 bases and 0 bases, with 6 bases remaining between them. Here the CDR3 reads CASSASSTDTQYF. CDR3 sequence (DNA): TGCGCCAGCAGCGCCTCCAGCACAGATACGCAGTATTTT.

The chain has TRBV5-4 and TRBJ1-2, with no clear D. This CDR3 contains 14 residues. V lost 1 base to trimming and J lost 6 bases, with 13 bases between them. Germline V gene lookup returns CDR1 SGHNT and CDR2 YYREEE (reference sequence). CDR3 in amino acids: CASSLNRGLDGYTF. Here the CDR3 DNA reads TGTGCCAGCAGCTTGAACAGAGGGCTAGATGGCTACACCTTC.

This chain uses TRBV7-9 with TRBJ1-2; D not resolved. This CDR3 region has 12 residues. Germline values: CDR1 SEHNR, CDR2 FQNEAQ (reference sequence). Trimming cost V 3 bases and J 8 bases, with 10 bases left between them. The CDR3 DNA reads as TGTGCCAGCAGCTTTATGATGGAAGGCTACACCTTC. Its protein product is CASSFMMEGYTF.

The CDR3 reads CASTSQGLGNQPQHF. CDR3 nucleotides: TGTGCCAGTACTTCTCAGGGGTTGGGCAATCAGCCCCAGCATTTT. The J gene is TRBJ1-5, the V gene TRBV19; tentative D call: TRBD1 (6 bases). Deletions cut 7 bases from V and 2 bases from J, with 15 bases between. The CDR3 covers 15 residues. The germline V gene has CDR1 LNHDA and CDR2 SQIVND (reference sequence).

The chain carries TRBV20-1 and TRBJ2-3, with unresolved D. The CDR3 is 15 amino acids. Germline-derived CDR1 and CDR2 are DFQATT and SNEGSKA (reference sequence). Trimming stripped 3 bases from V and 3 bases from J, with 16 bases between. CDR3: CSASDGSRFTDTQYF. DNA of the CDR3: TGCAGTGCTAGTGATGGGTCTAGATTTACAGATACGCAGTATTTT.

The CDR3 DNA reads TGTGCCAGCATCAAGAGGGCTCAAGAGACCCAGTACTTC. It is translated as CASIKRAQETQYF. The V gene is TRBV2, the J gene TRBJ2-5; possible D gene TRBD2, 5 bases. V was shortened by 7 bases and J by 2 bases, with 11 bases between the two germline ends. Germline V gene sequence: CDR1 SNHLY, CDR2 FYNNEI. The CDR3 length is 13 residues.

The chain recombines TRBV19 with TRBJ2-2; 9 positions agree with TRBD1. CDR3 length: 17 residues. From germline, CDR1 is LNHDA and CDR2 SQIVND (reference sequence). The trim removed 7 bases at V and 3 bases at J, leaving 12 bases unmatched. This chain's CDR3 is CASIRSIGTGYTGELFF. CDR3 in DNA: TGTGCCAGTATCCGTTCTATTGGGACAGGGTACACCGGGGAGCTGTTTTTT.

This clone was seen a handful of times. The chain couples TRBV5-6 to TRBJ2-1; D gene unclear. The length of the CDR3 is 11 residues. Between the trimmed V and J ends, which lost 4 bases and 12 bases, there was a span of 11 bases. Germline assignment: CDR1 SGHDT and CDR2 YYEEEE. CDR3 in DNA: TGTGCCAGCAGCAATGAAGGTGGGCAGTTCTTC. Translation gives CASSNEGGQFF.

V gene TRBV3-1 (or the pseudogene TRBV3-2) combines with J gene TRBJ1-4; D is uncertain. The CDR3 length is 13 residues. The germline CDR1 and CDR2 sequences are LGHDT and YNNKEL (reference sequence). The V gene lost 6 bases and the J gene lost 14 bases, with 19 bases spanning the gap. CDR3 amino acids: CASSRFTANNLFF. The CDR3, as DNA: TGTGCCAGCAGTCGGTTTACGGCGAACAACCTGTTTTTT.

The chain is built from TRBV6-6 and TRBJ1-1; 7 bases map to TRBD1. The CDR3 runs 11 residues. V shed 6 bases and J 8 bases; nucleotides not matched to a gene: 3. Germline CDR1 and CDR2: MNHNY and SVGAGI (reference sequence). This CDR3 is CASSRQGEAFF. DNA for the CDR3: TGTGCCAGCAGCAGACAGGGAGAAGCTTTCTTT.